This note documents a single T cell receptor beta chain sequence. As yet, its antigen is unknown. This was a deep-level run. Method: immunoSEQ multiplex PCR; TCRdb's copy keeps in-frame clones and lacks some. This sample has about 2.3 million clones; around 90% occur once, and the top ten carry 0.3% to 0.4%. This sample was taken from a study of shared clonotypes between healthy human individuals. Study findings and constraints: Few donors limited the genetic and exposure-history diversity represented.

The V and J ends lost 6 bases and 0 bases respectively, with 9 bases between them. CDR3 length: 14 residues. The V gene's germline CDR1 is MNHNY and CDR2 SVGAGI (reference sequence). The receptor comes from a man younger than 35 in good health. Some clones in this sample may be carry-over from other donors' samples. The chain has TRBV6-6 and TRBJ1-3; D is ambiguous. Sequencing was carried out using naive CD4+ T cells from PBMCs. Subset indicated: CD45RA+ positively selected. CDR3 in amino acids: CASSPDLSGNTIYF. The CDR3, as DNA: TGTGCCAGCAGCCCTGACCTCTCTGGAAACACCATATATTTT.